What follows are 26 T cell receptor beta chains derived from one specimen sequenced in a study of shared clonotypes between healthy human individuals. Profiled with immunoSEQ multiplex PCR; TCRdb holds only in-frame clones, not every one. Among around 200,000 clones, 65% to 70% were seen once, and the ten largest hold about 9.4%. The sample consisted of memory CD4+ T cells sorted from blood. Subset given: CD45RA-negative fraction. Receptors originate from a man aged 25 to 40 in good health.

This clone was seen more than once but under ten times. The genes are TRBV19 and TRBJ2-6; D remains unclear. Germline-derived CDR1 and CDR2 are LNHDA and SQIVND (reference sequence). The CDR3 totals 19 residues. The ends were cut back, 5 bases at V and 2 bases at J, with 22 bases in the middle. This CDR3 reads CASSLPTKGVRAGANVLTF. CDR3 DNA: TGTGCCAGTAGTCTACCGACAAAAGGCGTTCGGGCTGGGGCCAACGTCCTGACTTTC.

The chain links TRBV28 to TRBJ1-5; D unclear. The germline V gene encodes CDR1 MDHEN and CDR2 SYDVKM. V dropped 2 bases and J dropped 6 bases, with 29 bases sitting between them. CDR3 size: 20 residues. For the CDR3, the DNA is TGTGCCAGCAGTTTACTTGTACTGGCTAGAAGTCGCCAGCTTGCTCAGCCCCAGCATTTT. It is translated as CASSLLVLARSRQLAQPQHF.

The chain joins TRBV2 to TRBJ2-7; 7 positions match TRBD2. The V gene end was trimmed by 5 bases and the J gene end by 6 bases; junction bases not matched to a gene: 7. In germline, CDR1 is SNHLY, CDR2 FYNNEI. The CDR3 runs to 13 residues. The CDR3, as DNA: TGTGCCAGCAGTACCGGGGAGGGAGGCGAGCAGTACTTC. Its translation is CASSTGEGGEQYF.

This sequence joins TRBV7-2 and TRBJ1-4; 10 bases match TRBD1. This CDR3 is 15 amino acids long. CDR1 SGHTA and CDR2 FQGNSA come from the germline V gene. Trimming removed 5 bases from V and 7 bases from J; junction bases left unmatched: 7. The CDR3 bases are TGTGCCAGCAGCGAAGACAGGGGGCGCGCTGAAAAACTGTTTTTT. Translated: CASSEDRGRAEKLFF.

V gene TRBV7-3 combines with J gene TRBJ2-7; weak D call: TRBD2 (6 bases). The germline V gene encodes CDR1 SGHTA and CDR2 FQGTGA. Trimming took 4 bases from V and 1 from J, leaving 29 bases between them. This CDR3 is built from 20 residues. As DNA, the CDR3 is TGTGCCAGCAGCTACACCAACAAGCGGGTTTCGCCTTATCCGTCCTACGAGCAGTACTTC. It is translated as CASSYTNKRVSPYPSYEQYF. Looking up the rest from reference TRBV7-3 and TRBJ2-7 gives the full variable domain: GAGVSQTPSNKVTEKGKYVELRCDPISGHTALYWYRQSLGQGPEFLIYFQGTGAADDSGLPNDRFFAVRPEGSVSTLKIQRTERGDSAVYLCASSYTNKRVSPYPSYEQYFGPGTRLTVT.

CDR3 in amino acids: CASSLGTRDQETQYF. The CDR3 DNA reads TGCGCCAGCAGCTTGGGTACTCGCGATCAAGAGACCCAGTACTTC. This sequence joins TRBV5-1 and TRBJ2-5; D remains unclear. The CDR3 totals 15 residues. Germline-derived CDR1 and CDR2 are SGHRS and YFSETQ. Trimming pared 0 bases from V and 2 bases from J, leaving 11 bases between.

This clone was seen once. CDR3 DNA: TGTGCCAGCAGCTTGTACCTAGCCAAAAACATTCAGTACTTC. Translating gives CASSLYLAKNIQYF. The V call is TRBV5-5, the J call TRBJ2-4; D is ambiguous. Germline V gives CDR1 SGHKS, CDR2 YYEKEE (reference sequence). CDR3 length: 14 amino acids. Deletions cut 1 base from V and 0 bases from J, with 5 bases between.

The rearrangement joins TRBV7-9 to TRBJ2-3; D is unresolved. Germline assignment: CDR1 SEHNR and CDR2 FQNEAQ (reference sequence). Trimming stripped 1 base from V and 6 bases from J, with 14 bases between. The CDR3 has 15 residues. The CDR3 here is CASSLDPLRADTQYF. The CDR3 coding sequence is TGTGCCAGCAGCTTAGACCCTCTAAGGGCGGATACGCAGTATTTT.

The rearrangement uses TRBV18 and TRBJ2-7; the match to TRBD1 covers 7 bases. Germline V lookup: CDR1 KGHSH, CDR2 LQKENI. CDR3 length equals 21 residues. The junction had 24 bases not matched to a gene; V was cut back by 4 bases and J by 0 bases. CDR3 nucleotide sequence: TGTGCCAGCTCACTCCGACCGGTTGGGACAGATTCCCGCGGCCTCTCCTACGAGCAGTACTTC. The encoded protein is CASSLRPVGTDSRGLSYEQYF.

About this clone itself: The same CDR3 arises from other DNA sequences in this sample as well. The chain has TRBV7-9 and TRBJ2-1, with TRBD2 matching 12 bases. V shed 5 bases and J 4 bases; nucleotides not matched to a gene: 3. The CDR3 covers 15 residues. The germline V gene encodes CDR1 SEHNR and CDR2 FQNEAQ (reference sequence). This chain's CDR3 is CASSRGLAGYNEQFF. The CDR3 bases are TGTGCCAGCAGCCGCGGACTAGCGGGATACAATGAGCAGTTCTTC.

CDR3 in DNA: TGCGCCAGCAGCCCGGGACAGGGGATACGAAGAAGCTCCTACAATGAGCAGTTCTTC. This translates into CASSPGQGIRRSSYNEQFF. The chain joins TRBV5-1 to TRBJ2-1; TRBD1 aligns across 10 bases. Germline trimming cut 4 bases from V and 0 bases from J; bases unmatched to any gene: 13. Germline CDR1 and CDR2: SGHRS and YFSETQ. The CDR3 totals 19 residues.

This clone was picked up a small number of times. The chain links TRBV29-1 to TRBJ2-1; D tentatively fits TRBD1 or TRBD2 (5 bases each). The CDR3 contains 14 residues. Germline CDR1 reads SQVTM; CDR2 reads ANQGSEA. The V gene lost 7 bases and the J gene lost 7 bases, with 20 bases spanning the gap. The CDR3 reads CSASSGPGENEQFF. CDR3 nucleotides: TGCAGCGCGAGCTCGGGGCCTGGCGAGAATGAGCAGTTCTTC.

The chain combines TRBV7-8 with TRBJ2-7, with D unclear. CDR1 is SGHVS, CDR2 FQNEAQ, per germline. This CDR3 is 15 amino acids long. Trimming removed 5 bases at V and 0 bases at J, with 14 bases between. The CDR3 DNA sequence: TGTGCCAGCAGCCCCGCCCGGGTCGTCTCCTACGAGCAGTACTTC. Translated, it gives CASSPARVVSYEQYF.

This chain connects TRBV6-5 to TRBJ1-2, with 7 bases aligning to TRBD1. From germline, CDR1 is MNHEY and CDR2 SVGAGI. V dropped 3 bases and J dropped 5; count of bases not matched to a gene: 12. The CDR3 length is 16 residues. CDR3 sequence (DNA): TGTGCCAGCAGTTATACACACTTCGGACAGGATTATGGCTACACCTTC. Translation gives CASSYTHFGQDYGYTF.

The table lists this clone with a few counts. This chain links TRBV5-1 with TRBJ1-1; D might be TRBD1 (6 bases). The V end lost 3 bases, the J end lost 0 bases, and 12 bases lay between the germline ends. Germline V lookup: CDR1 SGHRS, CDR2 YFSETQ. The CDR3 extends over 15 amino acids. The CDR3 protein is CASSSGDTLNTEAFF. In nucleotides, the CDR3 is TGCGCCAGCAGCTCGGGGGACACCTTGAACACTGAAGCTTTCTTT.

The V gene is TRBV20-1, the J gene TRBJ1-4; no definite D call. Germline V gene lookup returns CDR1 DFQATT and CDR2 SNEGSKA (reference sequence). CDR3 length: 11 amino acids. V was pared by 5 bases and J by 8 bases, with 9 bases between. CDR3 nucleotides: TGCAGTGCTTTGAGTTTCGAAAAACTGTTTTTT. It yields the protein CSALSFEKLFF.

In the case of this clone: Sequence at one end of the junction differs from germline and may be a read error. The CDR3 loop is CASSFVGLAGKERPNEQLF. The CDR3 DNA reads as TGTGCCAGCAGTTTTGTAGGATTAGCGGGTAAAGAAAGACCGAATGAGCAGCTCTTC. This sequence joins TRBV28 and TRBJ2-1; TRBD2 matches 7 bases. The CDR3 sequence is 19 residues long. Per germline, CDR1 MDHEN and CDR2 SYDVKM. Using reference TRBV28 and TRBJ2-1 for the parts outside the CDR3, the full variable domain is DVKVTQSSRYLVKRTGEKVFLECVQDMDHENMFWYRQDPGLGLRLIYFSYDVKMKEKGDIPEGYSVSREKKERFSLILESASTNQTSMYLCASSFVGLAGKERPNEQLFGPGTRLTVL.

This clone has only one observation. J is TRBJ2-5 and V is TRBV7-9, with no clear D. Per the germline V gene, CDR1 is SEHNR and CDR2 is FQNEAQ (reference sequence). The ends were cut back, 1 base at V and 4 bases at J, with 7 bases in the middle. The CDR3 length is 13 residues. CDR3 loop: CASSLEMGETQYF. CDR3 nucleotide sequence: TGTGCCAGCAGCTTAGAAATGGGAGAGACCCAGTACTTC.

The chain couples TRBV7-2 to TRBJ1-2, with TRBD1 identical over 8 bases. J gave up 6 bases and V 4 bases, and 4 bases lay outside the gene matches. The length of the CDR3 is 13 residues. The germline CDR1 and CDR2 sequences are SGHTA and FQGNSA. The CDR3 bases are TGTGCCAGCAGCTACCACAGGGGGGATGGCTACACCTTC. Translating gives CASSYHRGDGYTF.

This clone was recorded a few times. V usage is TRBV11-2 and J usage is TRBJ1-2; 9 nucleotides line up with TRBD1. With V trimmed by 1 base and J by 4 bases, 4 bases remained unmatched. The CDR3 loop spans 15 amino acids. Germline loops: CDR1 SGHAT, CDR2 FQNNGV. CDR3 loop: CASSLGGQGIYGYTF. In DNA form, the CDR3 reads TGTGCCAGCAGCTTAGGTGGACAGGGGATCTATGGCTACACCTTC.

This chain uses TRBV5-5 with TRBJ2-5; no clear D gene. CDR3 length: 14 amino acids. Germline V gene lookup returns CDR1 SGHKS and CDR2 YYEKEE (reference sequence). Trimming removed 0 bases at V and 1 base at J, with 7 bases between. The CDR3 spells CASSLVGFQETQYF. Here the CDR3 DNA reads TGTGCCAGCAGCTTGGTGGGGTTCCAAGAGACCCAGTACTTC. Full variable domain (outside the CDR3, taken from reference TRBV5-5 and TRBJ2-5): DAGVTQSPTHLIKTRGQQVTLRCSPISGHKSVSWYQQVLGQGPQFIFQYYEKEERGRGNFPDRFSARQFPNYSSELNVNALLLGDSALYLCASSLVGFQETQYFGPGTRLLVL.

This chain connects TRBV19 to TRBJ1-1; 7 bases are a match to TRBD1. The CDR3 contains 15 residues. Trimming cost V 5 bases and J 1 base; bases outside gene matches: 7. Germline CDR1 and CDR2: LNHDA and SQIVND (reference sequence). The CDR3 DNA reads as TGTGCCAGTAGTGGGTCAGGGGGGGAGAACACTGAAGCTTTCTTT. Translation: CASSGSGGENTEAFF.

V gene TRBV30 combines with J gene TRBJ1-2, with D perhaps matching TRBD1 (6 bases). CDR1 and CDR2 (germline): GTSNPN, SVGIG (reference sequence). Trimming removed 2 bases from V and 6 bases from J, with 7 bases in between. There are 11 residues in the CDR3. The CDR3, as DNA: TGTGCCTGGAGTTGGACAGATGGCTACACCTTC. It encodes CAWSWTDGYTF.

The chain links TRBV6-1 to TRBJ2-2; the match to TRBD1 covers 9 bases. This CDR3 has 14 residues. The V gene end was trimmed by 6 bases and the J gene end by 6 bases; junction bases not matched to a gene: 5. Per the germline V gene, CDR1 is MNHNS and CDR2 is SASEGT. For the CDR3, the DNA is TGTGCCAGCAGGGACAGGGGTCATTCCGGGGAGCTGTTTTTT. The encoded protein is CASRDRGHSGELFF.

Notes on this clone: A junction boundary mismatches the germline segment, possibly from a read error. The rearrangement uses TRBV4-3 and TRBJ2-2; 9 bases fit TRBD1. This CDR3 spans 16 amino acids. Germline CDR1 LGHNA, CDR2 YSLEER. The CDR3 DNA sequence: TGCGCCAGCAGCCAGACCGGGACAGGGACCACCTGGGAGCTGTTTTTT. Protein product: CASSQTGTGTTWELFF.

The CDR3 region is CASSSSDGWGYTF. The CDR3 DNA reads TGTGCCAGCAGCTCCTCCGACGGGTGGGGCTACACCTTC. J is TRBJ1-2 and V is TRBV9; no clear D. The CDR3 is 13 amino acids. V was trimmed by 4 bases and J by 8 bases, leaving 15 bases between them. Per the germline V gene, CDR1 is SGDLS and CDR2 is YYNGEE. Supplemented by reference TRBV9 and TRBJ1-2, the full variable domain reads DSGVTQTPKHLITATGQRVTLRCSPRSGDLSVYWYQQSLDQGLQFLIQYYNGEERAKGNILERFSAQQFPDLHSELNLSSLELGDSALYFCASSSSDGWGYTFGSGTRLTVV.